This T cell receptor (beta chain) was sequenced during a study of cytomegalovirus exposure and HLA in healthy donors. For this clone: Its cognate antigen is unknown.

PCR involved 60 Vbeta and 13 Jbeta primers. Repertoires were generated with immunoSEQ multiplex PCR, while TCRdb's copy carries only in-frame clones and drops some. The sample shows fewer than 250,000 clones, roughly 82% of them seen only once. J lost 0 bases, V lost 8 bases, and 4 bases had no gene match. In germline, CDR1 is SEHNR, CDR2 FQNEAQ (reference sequence). The CDR3 consists of 15 residues. Findings and caveats of the study: Using a false discovery rate of 0.05, a later analysis showed that about 16,000 TCR beta sequences were associated with HLA alleles. Owing to their indistinguishability, certain V segments, notably TRBV6-2 and TRBV6-3, were excluded.

This TCR was recovered from a man aged 35 to 55 in good health and CMV-seropositive. The rearrangement joins TRBV7-9 to TRBJ2-6; 7 positions match TRBD2. The sample taken for sequencing was PBMCs. The CDR3 spells CASCPGGSGANVLTF. In DNA form, the CDR3 reads TGTGCCAGCTGCCCGGGGGGCTCTGGGGCCAACGTCCTGACTTTC.